The clone carrying this T cell receptor (beta chain) has more than one count but fewer than ten. As yet, its antigen is unknown. The source of the sample is a study of response to subunit inactivated influenza vaccine. Study-level results: Every seasonal influenza vaccination brings in few new T cells, the authors suggested.

TCRdb reprocessed the RT-PCR reads with MiXCR, giving one entry per CDR3 protein. Found here are 550,000 to 650,000 distinct CDR3 sequences, over 9.5% of them singletons; the top ten hold around 9.6%. The TCR comes from a man aged 50 to 59 who received an inactivated influenza vaccine. The specimen comprised PBMCs from blood, sampled on the day of vaccination.

CDR3 coding DNA: TGCAGTGCTAGAGATCTCGGGGGTAGTCAGCCCCAGCATTTT. Amino acid sequence: CSARDLGGSQPQHF. This sequence joins TRBV20-1 and TRBJ1-5; a weak D match, TRBD1 (5 bases). CDR1 and CDR2 from the germline V gene are DFQATT and SNEGSKA (reference sequence). The CDR3 is made up of 14 amino acids. V gave up 0 bases and J gave up 6 bases, with 12 bases separating them.